The 3 T cell receptor beta chains given below trace back to one sample, sequenced in a study of a mutant IDH1 vaccine in newly diagnosed glioma. Specified time point: week 47, end of study. In the vaccine, a single dose held 300 ug of the mutant IDH1 20-mer peptide, along with topical imiquimod. Their cognate antigens are unknown. The assay was immunoSEQ multiplex PCR, and TCRdb's table has in-frame clones only and misses some. The sample has some 50,000 clones, roughly two thirds seen once. The specimen comprised peripheral blood mononuclear cells (PBMCs), sampled from a glioma patient whose treatment included an IDH1 peptide vaccine. Receptor source: a man aged 40-49 years with glioma. Some clones in this sample may be carry-over from other donors' samples.

This clone was counted only a few times. The rearrangement links TRBV29-1 to TRBJ2-7, with 12 positions matching TRBD1. Germline lookup yields CDR1 SQVTM and CDR2 ANQGSEA. The trim removed 6 bases at V and 5 bases at J, leaving 8 bases unmatched. CDR3 length equals 14 residues. The CDR3 DNA follows: TGCAGCGTGGGGGGACAGGGGGCAGTCCACGAGCAGTACTTC. Protein sequence: CSVGGQGAVHEQYF.

This clone was seen a handful of times. This same CDR3 is encoded by further DNA sequences in the sample. The chain uses TRBV6-5 and TRBJ1-2; D is ambiguous. Trimming took off 4 bases at V and 4 bases at J, with 10 bases between the two ends. The length of the CDR3 is 13 residues. CDR1 and CDR2 from the germline V gene are MNHEY and SVGAGI. CDR3 residues: CASSSDSGYGYTF. CDR3 nucleotide sequence: TGTGCCAGCAGTTCGGATTCCGGCTATGGCTACACCTTC.

The V gene is TRBV4-2, the J gene TRBJ2-1, with 7 nucleotides matching TRBD1. CDR3 length: 16 amino acids. Germline CDR1 LGHNA, CDR2 YNFKEQ. The trim removed 3 bases at V and 6 bases at J, leaving 11 bases unmatched. The CDR3 bases are TGTGCCAGCAGCCATATAGGGAGACAGGGATCCAATGAGCAGTTCTTC. Protein sequence: CASSHIGRQGSNEQFF.